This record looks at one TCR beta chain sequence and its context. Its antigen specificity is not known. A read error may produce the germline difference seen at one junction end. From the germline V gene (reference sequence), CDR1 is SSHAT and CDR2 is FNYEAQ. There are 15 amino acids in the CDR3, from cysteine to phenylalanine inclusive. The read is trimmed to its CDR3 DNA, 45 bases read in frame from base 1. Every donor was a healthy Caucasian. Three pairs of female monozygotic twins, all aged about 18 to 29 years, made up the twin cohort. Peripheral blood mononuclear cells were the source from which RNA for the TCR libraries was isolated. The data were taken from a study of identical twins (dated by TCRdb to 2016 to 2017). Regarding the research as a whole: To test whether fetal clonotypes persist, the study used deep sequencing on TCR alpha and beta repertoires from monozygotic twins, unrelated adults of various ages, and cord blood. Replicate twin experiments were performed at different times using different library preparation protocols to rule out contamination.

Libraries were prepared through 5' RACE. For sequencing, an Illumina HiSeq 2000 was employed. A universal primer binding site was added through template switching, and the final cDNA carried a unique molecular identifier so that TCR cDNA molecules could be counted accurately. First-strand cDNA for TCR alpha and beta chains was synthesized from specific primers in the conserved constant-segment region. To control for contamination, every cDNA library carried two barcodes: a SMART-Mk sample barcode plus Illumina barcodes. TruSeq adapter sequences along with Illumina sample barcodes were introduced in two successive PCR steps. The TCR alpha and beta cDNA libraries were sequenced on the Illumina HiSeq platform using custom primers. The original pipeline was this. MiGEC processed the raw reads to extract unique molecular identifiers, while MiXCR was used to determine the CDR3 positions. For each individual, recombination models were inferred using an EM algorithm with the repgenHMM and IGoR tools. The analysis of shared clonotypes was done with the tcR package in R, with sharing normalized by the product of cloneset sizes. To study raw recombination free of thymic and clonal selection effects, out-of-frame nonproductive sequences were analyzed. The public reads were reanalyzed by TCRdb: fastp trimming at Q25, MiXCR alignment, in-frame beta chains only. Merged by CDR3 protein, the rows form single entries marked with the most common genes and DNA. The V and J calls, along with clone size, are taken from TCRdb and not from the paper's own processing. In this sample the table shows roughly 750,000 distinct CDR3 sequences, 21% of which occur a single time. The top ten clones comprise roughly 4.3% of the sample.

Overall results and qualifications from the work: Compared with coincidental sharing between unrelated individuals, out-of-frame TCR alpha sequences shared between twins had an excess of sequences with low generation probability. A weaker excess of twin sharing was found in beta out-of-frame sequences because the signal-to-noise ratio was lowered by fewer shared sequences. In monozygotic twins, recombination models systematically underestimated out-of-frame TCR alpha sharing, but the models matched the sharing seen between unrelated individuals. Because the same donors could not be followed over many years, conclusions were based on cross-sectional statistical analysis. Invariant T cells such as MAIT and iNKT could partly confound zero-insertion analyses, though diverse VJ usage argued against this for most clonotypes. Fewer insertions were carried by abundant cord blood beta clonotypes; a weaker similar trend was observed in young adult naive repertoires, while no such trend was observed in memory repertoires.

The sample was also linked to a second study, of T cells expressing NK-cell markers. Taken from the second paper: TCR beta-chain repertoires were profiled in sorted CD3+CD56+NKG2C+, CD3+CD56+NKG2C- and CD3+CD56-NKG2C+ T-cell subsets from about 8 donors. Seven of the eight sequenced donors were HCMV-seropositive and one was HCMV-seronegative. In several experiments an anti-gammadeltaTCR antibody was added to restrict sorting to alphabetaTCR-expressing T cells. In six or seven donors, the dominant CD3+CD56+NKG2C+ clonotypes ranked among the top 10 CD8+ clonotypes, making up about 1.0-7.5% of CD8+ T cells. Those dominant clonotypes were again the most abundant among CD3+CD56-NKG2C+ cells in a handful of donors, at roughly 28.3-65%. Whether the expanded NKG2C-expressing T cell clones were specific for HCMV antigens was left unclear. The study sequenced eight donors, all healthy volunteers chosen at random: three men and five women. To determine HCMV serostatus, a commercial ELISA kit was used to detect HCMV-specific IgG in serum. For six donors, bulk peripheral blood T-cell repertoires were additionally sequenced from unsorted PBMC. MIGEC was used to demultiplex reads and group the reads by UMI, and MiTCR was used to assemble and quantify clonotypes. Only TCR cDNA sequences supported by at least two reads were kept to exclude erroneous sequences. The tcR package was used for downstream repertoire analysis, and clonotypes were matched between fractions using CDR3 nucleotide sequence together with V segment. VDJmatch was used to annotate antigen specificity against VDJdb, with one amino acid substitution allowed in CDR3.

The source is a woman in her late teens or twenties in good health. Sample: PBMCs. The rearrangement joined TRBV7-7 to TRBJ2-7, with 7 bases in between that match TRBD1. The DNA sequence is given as TGTGCTAGCAGCCGGACAGTTCAGGGGGACTACGAGCAGTACTTC. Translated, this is CASSRTVQGDYEQYF.